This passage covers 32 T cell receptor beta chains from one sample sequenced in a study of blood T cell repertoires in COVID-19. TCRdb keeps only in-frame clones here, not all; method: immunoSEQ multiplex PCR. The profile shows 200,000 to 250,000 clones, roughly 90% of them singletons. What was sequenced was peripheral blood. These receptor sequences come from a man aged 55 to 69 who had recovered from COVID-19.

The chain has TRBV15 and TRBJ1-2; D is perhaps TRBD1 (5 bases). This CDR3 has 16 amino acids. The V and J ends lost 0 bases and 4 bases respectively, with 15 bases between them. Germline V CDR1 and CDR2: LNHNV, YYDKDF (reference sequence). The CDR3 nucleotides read TGTGCCACCAGCAGAGATAGGGTAACAGGCACCTATGGCTACACCTTC. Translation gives CATSRDRVTGTYGYTF.

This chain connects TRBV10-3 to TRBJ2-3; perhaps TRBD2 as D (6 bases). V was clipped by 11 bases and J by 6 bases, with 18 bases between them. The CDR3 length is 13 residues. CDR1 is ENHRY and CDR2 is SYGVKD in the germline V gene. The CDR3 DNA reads TGTGCCGCCTCCGGGACTCCCGCGGATACGCAGTATTTT. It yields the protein CAASGTPADTQYF.

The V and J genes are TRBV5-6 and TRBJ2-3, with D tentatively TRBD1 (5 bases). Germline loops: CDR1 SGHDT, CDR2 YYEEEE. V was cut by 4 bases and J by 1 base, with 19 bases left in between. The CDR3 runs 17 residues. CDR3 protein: CASSTVTTVGRTDTQYF. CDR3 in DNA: TGTGCCAGCAGCACAGTGACGACAGTGGGCCGCACAGATACGCAGTATTTT.

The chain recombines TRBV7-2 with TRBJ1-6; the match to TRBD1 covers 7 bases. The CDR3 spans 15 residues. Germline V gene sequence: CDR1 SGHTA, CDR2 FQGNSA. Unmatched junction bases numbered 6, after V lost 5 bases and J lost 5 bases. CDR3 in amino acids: CASSTGTAHNSPLHF. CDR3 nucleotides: TGTGCCAGCAGCACGGGGACAGCTCATAATTCACCCCTCCACTTT.

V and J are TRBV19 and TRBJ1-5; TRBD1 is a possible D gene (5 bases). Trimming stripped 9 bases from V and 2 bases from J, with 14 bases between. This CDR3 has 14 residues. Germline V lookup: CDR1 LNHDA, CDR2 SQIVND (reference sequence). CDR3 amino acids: CASVAGTRNQPQHF. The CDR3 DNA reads TGTGCCAGCGTGGCAGGGACTCGCAATCAGCCCCAGCATTTT.

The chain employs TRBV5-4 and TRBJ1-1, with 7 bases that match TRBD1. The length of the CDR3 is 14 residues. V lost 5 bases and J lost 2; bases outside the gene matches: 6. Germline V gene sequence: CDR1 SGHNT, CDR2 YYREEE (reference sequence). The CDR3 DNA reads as TGTGCCAGCAGTCCCCGACAGGGTAACACTGAAGCTTTCTTT. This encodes CASSPRQGNTEAFF.

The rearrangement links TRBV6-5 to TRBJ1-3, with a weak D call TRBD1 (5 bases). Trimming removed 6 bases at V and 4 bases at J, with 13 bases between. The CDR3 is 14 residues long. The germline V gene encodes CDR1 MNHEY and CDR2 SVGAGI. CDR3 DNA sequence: TGTGCCAGCAGACGTGGGGGGGAAGGAAACACCATATATTTT. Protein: CASRRGGEGNTIYF.

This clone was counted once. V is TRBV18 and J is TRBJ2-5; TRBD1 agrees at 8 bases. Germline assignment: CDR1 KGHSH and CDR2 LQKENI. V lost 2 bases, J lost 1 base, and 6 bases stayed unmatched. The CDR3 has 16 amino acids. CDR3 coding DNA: TGTGCCAGCTCACCAATGGTAACAGGGGGCCAAGAGACCCAGTACTTC. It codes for CASSPMVTGGQETQYF.

This CDR3 reads CASSPARGQNNEQFF. The CDR3 nucleotides read TGTGCCAGCAGCCCAGCCCGGGGACAGAACAATGAGCAGTTCTTC. The rearrangement uses TRBV5-4 and TRBJ2-1; 7 bases fit TRBD1. V dropped 4 bases and J dropped 5; count of bases not matched to a gene: 9. CDR3 size: 15 residues. Germline V CDR1 and CDR2: SGHNT, YYREEE (reference sequence).

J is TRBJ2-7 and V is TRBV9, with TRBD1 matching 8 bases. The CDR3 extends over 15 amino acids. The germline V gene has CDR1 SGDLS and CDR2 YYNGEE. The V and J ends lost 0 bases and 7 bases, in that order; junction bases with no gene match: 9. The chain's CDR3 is CASSVAPHRGREQYF. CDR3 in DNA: TGTGCCAGCAGCGTAGCACCTCACAGGGGGAGGGAGCAGTACTTC.

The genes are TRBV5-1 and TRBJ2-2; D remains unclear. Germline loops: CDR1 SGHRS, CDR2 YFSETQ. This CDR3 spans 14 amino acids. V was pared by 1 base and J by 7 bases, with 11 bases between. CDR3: CASSLTVTSGELFF. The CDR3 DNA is TGCGCCAGCAGCTTGACAGTAACGAGCGGGGAGCTGTTTTTT.

CDR3 sequence reads: CASSQALGNTGELFF. CDR3 nucleotide sequence: TGTGCCAGCAGCCAAGCGCTAGGGAACACCGGGGAGCTGTTTTTT. The chain couples TRBV14 to TRBJ2-2; D gene unclear. Trimming took off 1 base at V and 1 base at J, with 7 bases between the two ends. The CDR3 has 15 amino acids. CDR1 and CDR2 from the germline V gene are SGHDN and FVKESK.

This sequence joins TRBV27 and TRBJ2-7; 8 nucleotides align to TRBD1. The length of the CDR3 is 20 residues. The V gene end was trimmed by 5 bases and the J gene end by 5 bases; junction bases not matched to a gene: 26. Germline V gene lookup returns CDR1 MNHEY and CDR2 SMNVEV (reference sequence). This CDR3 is CASSPRGQERVKTPRNEQYF. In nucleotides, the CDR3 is TGTGCCAGCAGTCCCCGGGGACAGGAGCGGGTGAAGACCCCGAGGAACGAGCAGTACTTC.

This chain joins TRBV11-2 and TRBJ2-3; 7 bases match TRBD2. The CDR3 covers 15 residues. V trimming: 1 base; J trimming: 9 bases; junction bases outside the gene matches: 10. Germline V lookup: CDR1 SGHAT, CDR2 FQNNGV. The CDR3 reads CASSLVTGGGVTQYF. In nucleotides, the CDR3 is TGTGCCAGCAGCTTAGTAACAGGTGGGGGGGTGACGCAGTATTTT.

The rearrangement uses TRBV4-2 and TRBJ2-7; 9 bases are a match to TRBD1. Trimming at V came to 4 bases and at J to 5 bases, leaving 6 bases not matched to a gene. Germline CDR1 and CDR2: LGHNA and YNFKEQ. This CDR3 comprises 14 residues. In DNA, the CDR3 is TGTGCCAGCAGCCGGGGTGGGACAGGGAACGAGCAGTACTTC. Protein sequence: CASSRGGTGNEQYF.

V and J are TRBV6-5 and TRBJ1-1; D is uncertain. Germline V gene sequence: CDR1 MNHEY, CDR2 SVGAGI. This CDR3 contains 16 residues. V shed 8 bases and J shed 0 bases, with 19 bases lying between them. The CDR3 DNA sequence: TGTGCCAGCCGTTTTAACAGTGGAATCATGAACACTGAAGCTTTCTTT. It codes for CASRFNSGIMNTEAFF.

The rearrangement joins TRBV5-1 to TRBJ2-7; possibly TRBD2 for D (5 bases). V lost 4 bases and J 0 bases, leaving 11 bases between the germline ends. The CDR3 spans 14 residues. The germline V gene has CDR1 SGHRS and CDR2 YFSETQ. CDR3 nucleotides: TGCGCCAGCAGCACCACCGGGGTCTCCTACGAGCAGTACTTC. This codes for CASSTTGVSYEQYF. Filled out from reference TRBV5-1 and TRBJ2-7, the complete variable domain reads KAGVTQTPRYLIKTRGQQVTLSCSPISGHRSVSWYQQTPGQGLQFLFEYFSETQRNKGNFPGRFSGRQFSNSRSEMNVSTLELGDSALYLCASSTTGVSYEQYFGPGTRLTVT.

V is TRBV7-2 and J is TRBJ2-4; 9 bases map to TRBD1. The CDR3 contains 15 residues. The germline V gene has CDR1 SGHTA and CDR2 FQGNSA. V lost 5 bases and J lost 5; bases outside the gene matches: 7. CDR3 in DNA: TGTGCCAGCAGCCTAGGGGACAGGGCTCAAAACATTCAGTACTTC. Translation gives CASSLGDRAQNIQYF.

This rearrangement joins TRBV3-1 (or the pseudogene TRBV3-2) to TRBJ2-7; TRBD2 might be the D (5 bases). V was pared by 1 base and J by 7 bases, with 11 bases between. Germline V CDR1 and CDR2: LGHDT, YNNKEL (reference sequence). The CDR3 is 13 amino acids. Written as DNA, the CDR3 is TGTGCCAGCAGCCAAGGTCAGAGGGAAGAGCAGTACTTC. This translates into CASSQGQREEQYF.

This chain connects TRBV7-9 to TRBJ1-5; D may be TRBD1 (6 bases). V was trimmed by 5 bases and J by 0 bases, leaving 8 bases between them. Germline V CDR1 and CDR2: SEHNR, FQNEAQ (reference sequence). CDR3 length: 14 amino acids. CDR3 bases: TGTGCCAGCAGCAGGGACAATAGCAATCAGCCCCAGCATTTT. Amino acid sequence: CASSRDNSNQPQHF.

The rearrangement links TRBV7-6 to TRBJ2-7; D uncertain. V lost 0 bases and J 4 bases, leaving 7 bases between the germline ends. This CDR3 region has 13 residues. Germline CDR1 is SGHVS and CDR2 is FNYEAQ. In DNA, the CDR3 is TGTGCCAGCAGCTTAGCTCAACAGTACGAGCAGTACTTC. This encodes CASSLAQQYEQYF.

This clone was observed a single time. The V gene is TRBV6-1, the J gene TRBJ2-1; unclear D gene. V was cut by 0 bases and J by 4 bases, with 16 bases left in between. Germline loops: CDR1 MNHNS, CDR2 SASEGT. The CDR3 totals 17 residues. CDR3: CASSEAWQVPTYNEQFF. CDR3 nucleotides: TGTGCCAGCAGTGAAGCATGGCAGGTCCCCACTTACAATGAGCAGTTCTTC.

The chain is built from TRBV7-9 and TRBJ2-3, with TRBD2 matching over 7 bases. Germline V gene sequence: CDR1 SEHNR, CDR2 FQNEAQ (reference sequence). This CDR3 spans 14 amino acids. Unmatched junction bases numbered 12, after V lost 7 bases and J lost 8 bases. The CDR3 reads CASKVGGILGTQYF. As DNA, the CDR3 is TGTGCCAGCAAAGTGGGGGGGATTTTGGGTACGCAGTATTTT.

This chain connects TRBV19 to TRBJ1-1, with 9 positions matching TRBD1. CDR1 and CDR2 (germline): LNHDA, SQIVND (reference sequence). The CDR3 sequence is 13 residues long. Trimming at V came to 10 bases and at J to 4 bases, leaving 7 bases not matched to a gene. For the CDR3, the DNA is TGTGCCATAAACAGGGGGCCAAGCACTGAAGCTTTCTTT. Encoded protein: CAINRGPSTEAFF.

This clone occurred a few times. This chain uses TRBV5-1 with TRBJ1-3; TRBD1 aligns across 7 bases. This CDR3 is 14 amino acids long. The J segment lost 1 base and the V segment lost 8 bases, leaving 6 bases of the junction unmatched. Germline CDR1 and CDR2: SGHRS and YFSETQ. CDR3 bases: TGCGCCAGTTCAGCAGGGGGTTCTGGAAACACCATATATTTT. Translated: CASSAGGSGNTIYF.

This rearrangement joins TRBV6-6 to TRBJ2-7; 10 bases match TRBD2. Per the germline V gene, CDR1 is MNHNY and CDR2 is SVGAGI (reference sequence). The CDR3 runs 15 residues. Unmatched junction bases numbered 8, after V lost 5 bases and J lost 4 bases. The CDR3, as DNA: TGTGCCAGCAGTAGTCCGGGACTAGCGTTATACGAGCAGTACTTC. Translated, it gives CASSSPGLALYEQYF.

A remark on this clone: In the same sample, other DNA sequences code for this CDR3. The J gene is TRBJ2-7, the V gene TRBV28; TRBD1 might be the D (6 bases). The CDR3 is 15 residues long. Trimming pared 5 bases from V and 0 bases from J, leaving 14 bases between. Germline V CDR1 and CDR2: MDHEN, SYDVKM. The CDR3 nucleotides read TGTGCCAGCAGTCCACAGGGTCCATCCTCCTACGAGCAGTACTTC. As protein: CASSPQGPSSYEQYF.

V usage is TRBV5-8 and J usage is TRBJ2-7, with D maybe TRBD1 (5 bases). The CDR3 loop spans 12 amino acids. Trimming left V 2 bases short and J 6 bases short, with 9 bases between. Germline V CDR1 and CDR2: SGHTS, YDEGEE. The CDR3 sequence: CASSLRQREQYF. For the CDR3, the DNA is TGTGCCAGCAGCTTAAGACAGCGCGAGCAGTACTTC. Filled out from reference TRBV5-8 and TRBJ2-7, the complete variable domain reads EAGVTQSPTHLIKTRGQQATLRCSPISGHTSVYWYQQALGLGLQFLLWYDEGEERNRGNFPPRFSGRQFPNYSSELNVNALELEDSALYLCASSLRQREQYFGPGTRLTVT.

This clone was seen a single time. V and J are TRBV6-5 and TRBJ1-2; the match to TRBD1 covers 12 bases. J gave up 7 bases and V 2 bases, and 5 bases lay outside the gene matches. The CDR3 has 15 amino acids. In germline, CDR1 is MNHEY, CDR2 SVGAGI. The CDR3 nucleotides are TGTGCCAGCAGTTACCCGGGACAGGGGGCGCGTGGCTACACCTTC. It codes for CASSYPGQGARGYTF.

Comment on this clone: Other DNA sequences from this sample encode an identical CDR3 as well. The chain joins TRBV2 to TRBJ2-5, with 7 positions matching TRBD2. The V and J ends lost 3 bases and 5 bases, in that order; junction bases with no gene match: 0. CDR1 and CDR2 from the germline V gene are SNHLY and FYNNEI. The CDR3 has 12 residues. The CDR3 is CASSDGRETQYF. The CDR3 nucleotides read TGTGCCAGCAGTGACGGGAGGGAGACCCAGTACTTC.

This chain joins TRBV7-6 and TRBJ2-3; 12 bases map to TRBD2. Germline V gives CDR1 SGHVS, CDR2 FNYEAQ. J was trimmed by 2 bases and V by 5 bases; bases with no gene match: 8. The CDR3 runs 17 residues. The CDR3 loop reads CASSTARTSGDTDTQYF. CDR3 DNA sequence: TGTGCCAGCAGCACCGCGCGGACTAGCGGGGACACAGATACGCAGTATTTT.

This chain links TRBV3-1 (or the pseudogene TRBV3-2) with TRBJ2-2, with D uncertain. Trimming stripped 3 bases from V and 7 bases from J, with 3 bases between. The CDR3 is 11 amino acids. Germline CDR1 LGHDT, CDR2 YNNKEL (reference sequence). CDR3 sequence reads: CASSQSGELFF. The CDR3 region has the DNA TGTGCCAGCAGCCAGAGCGGGGAGCTGTTTTTT.